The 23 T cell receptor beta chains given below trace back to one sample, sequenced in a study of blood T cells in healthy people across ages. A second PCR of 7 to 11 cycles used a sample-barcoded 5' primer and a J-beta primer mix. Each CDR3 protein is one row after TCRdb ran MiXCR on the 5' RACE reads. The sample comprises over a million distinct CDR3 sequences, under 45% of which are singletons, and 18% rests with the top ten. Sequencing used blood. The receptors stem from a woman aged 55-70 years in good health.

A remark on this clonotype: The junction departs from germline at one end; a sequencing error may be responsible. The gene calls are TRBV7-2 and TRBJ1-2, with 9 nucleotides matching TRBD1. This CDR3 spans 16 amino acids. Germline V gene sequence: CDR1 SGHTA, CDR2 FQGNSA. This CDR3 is CASSQGGQGKNYGYTF. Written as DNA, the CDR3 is TGTGCCAGCAGCCAAGGGGGACAGGGAAAGAACTATGGTTACACCTTC.

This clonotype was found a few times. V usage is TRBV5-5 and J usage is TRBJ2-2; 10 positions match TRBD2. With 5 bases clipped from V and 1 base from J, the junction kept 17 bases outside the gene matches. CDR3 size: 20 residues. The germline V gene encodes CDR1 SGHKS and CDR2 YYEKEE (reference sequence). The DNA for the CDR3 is TGTGCCAGCAGTTTACATCGAGCGGGAGGGCCGTTACAGAACACCGGGGAGCTGTTTTTT. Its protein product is CASSLHRAGGPLQNTGELFF.

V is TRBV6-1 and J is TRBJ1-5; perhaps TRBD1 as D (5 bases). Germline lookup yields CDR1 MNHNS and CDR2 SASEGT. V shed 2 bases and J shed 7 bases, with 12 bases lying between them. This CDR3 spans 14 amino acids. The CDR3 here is CASSERAGSQPQHF. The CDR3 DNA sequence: TGTGCCAGCAGTGAAAGGGCAGGGTCACAGCCCCAGCATTTT.

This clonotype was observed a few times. Here the CDR3 reads CASSPRTAEKLFF. CDR3 bases: TGTGCCAGCAGCCCCAGGACAGCTGAAAAACTGTTTTTT. This chain joins TRBV7-6 and TRBJ1-4; maybe TRBD1 (6 bases). V was shortened by 5 bases and J by 7 bases, with 11 bases between the two germline ends. The germline gives CDR1 SGHVS, CDR2 FNYEAQ. The length of the CDR3 is 13 residues.

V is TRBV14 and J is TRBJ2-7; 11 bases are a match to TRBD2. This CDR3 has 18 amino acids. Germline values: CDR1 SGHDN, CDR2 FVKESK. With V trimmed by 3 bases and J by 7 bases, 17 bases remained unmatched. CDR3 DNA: TGTGCCAGCAGCCACCCGGGACTAGCGGCCTCGGTCTACAATGAGCAGTACTTC. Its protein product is CASSHPGLAASVYNEQYF.

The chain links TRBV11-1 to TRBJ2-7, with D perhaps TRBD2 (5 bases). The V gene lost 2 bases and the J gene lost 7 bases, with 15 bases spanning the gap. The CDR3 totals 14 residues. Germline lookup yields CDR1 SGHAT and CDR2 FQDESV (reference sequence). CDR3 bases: TGTGCCAGCAGCTTACATCGGCTAGCCTCTGAGCAGTACTTC. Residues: CASSLHRLASEQYF.

The CDR3, as DNA: TGTGCCAGCAGTTTGGCGTCAAAGGGCACTGAAGCTTTCTTT. Amino acids: CASSLASKGTEAFF. The chain uses TRBV12-3 or TRBV12-4 and TRBJ1-1; D is undetermined. The germline V and J ends were trimmed by 3 bases and 4 bases, with 12 bases remaining between them. The CDR3 sequence is 14 residues long.

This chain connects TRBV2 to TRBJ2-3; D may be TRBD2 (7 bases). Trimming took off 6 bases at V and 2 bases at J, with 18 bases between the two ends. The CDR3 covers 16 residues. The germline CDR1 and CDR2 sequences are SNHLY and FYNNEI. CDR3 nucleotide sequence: TGTGCCAGCAGGGGGGGGACATTCTCCCTCACAGATACGCAGTATTTT. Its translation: CASRGGTFSLTDTQYF. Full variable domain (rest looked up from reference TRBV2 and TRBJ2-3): EPEVTQTPSHQVTQMGQEVILRCVPISNHLYFYWYRQILGQKVEFLVSFYNNEISEKSEIFDDQFSVERPDGSNFTLKIRSTKLEDSAMYFCASRGGTFSLTDTQYFGPGTRLTVL.

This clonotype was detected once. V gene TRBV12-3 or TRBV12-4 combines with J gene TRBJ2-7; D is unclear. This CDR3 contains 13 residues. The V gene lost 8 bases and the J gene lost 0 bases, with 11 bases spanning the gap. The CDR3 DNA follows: TGTGCCAGCCGAACGGAGAGCTCCTACGAGCAGTACTTC. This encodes CASRTESSYEQYF.

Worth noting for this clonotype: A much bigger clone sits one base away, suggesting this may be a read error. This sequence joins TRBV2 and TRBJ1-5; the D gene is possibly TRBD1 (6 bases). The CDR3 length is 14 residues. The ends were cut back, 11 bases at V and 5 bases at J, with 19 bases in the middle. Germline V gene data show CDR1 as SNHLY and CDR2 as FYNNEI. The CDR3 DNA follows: TGTGCCGGCAACAGGGCAGGTCGGGATCAGCCCCAGCATTTT. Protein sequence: CAGNRAGRDQPQHF. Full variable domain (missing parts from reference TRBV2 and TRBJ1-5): EPEVTQTPSHQVTQMGQEVILRCVPISNHLYFYWYRQILGQKVEFLVSFYNNEISEKSEIFDDQFSVERPDGSNFTLKIRSTKLEDSAMYFCAGNRAGRDQPQHFGDGTRLSIL.

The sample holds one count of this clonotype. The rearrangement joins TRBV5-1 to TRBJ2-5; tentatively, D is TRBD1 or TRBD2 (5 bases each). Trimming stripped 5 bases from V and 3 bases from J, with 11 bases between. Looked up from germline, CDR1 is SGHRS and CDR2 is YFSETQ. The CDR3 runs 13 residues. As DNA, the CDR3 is TGCGCCAGCAGTGGGAGACAGAAAGAGACCCAGTACTTC. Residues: CASSGRQKETQYF. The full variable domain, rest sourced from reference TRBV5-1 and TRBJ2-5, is KAGVTQTPRYLIKTRGQQVTLSCSPISGHRSVSWYQQTPGQGLQFLFEYFSETQRNKGNFPGRFSGRQFSNSRSEMNVSTLELGDSALYLCASSGRQKETQYFGPGTRLLVL.

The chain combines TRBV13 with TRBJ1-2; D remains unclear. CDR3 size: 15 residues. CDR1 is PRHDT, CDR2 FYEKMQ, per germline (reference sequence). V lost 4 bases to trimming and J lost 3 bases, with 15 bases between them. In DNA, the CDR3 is TGTGCCAGCAGCTCCGAGACGGAGGCACACTATGGCTACACCTTC. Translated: CASSSETEAHYGYTF.

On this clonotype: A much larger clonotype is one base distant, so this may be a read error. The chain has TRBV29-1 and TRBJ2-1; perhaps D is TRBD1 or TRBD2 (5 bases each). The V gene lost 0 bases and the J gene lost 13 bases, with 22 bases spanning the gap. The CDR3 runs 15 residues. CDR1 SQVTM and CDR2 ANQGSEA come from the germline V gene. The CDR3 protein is CSVEEGAWQGETQFF. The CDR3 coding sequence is TGCAGCGTTGAAGAGGGAGCGTGGCAGGGAGAGACCCAGTTCTTC.

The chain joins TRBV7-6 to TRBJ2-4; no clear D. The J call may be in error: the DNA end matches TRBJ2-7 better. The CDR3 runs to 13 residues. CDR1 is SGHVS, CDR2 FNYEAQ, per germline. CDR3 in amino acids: CASSLDGPSEQYF. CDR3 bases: TGTGCCAGCAGCTTAGACGGGCCCTCCGAGCAGTACTTC.

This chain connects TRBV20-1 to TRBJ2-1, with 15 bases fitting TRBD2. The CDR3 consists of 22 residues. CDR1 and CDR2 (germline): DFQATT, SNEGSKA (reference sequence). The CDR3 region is CSSTGQAGLAGGPPTPYNEQFF. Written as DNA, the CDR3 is TGCAGCTCAACCGGACAGGCGGGACTAGCGGGAGGTCCCCCCACACCCTACAATGAGCAGTTCTTC.

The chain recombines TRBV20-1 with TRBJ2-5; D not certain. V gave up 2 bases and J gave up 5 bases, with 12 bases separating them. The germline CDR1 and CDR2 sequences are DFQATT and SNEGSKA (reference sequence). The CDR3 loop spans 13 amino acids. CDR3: CSARMARLETQYF. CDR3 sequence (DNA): TGCAGTGCTAGAATGGCTAGATTGGAGACCCAGTACTTC.

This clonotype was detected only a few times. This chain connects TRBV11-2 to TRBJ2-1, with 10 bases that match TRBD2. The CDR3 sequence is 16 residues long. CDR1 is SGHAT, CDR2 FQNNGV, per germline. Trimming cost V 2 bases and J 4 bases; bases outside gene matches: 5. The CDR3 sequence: CASSLRTSGEYNEQFF. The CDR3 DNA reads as TGTGCCAGCAGCTTAAGGACTAGCGGAGAATACAATGAGCAGTTCTTC.

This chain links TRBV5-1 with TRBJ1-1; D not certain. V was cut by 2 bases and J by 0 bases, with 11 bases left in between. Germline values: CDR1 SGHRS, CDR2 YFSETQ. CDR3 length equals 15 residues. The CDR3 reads CASSFSGRVNTEAFF. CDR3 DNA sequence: TGCGCCAGCAGCTTTTCGGGCCGGGTGAACACTGAAGCTTTCTTT.

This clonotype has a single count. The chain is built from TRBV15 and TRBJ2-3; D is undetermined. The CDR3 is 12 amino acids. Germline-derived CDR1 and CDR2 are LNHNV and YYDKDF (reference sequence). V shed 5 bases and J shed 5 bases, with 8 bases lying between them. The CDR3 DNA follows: TGTGCCACCAGCCCGGACGGAGATACGCAGTATTTT. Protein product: CATSPDGDTQYF.

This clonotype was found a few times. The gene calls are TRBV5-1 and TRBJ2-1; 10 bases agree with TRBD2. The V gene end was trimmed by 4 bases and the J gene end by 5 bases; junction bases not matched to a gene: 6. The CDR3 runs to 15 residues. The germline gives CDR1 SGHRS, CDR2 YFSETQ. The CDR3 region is CASSDGTSGNNEQFF. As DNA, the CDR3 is TGCGCCAGCAGCGATGGTACTAGCGGGAACAATGAGCAGTTCTTC.

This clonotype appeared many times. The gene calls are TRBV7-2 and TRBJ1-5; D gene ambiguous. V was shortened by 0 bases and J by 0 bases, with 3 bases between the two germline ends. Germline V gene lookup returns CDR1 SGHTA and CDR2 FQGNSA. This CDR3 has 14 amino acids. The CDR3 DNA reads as TGTGCCAGCAGCTTAGCGTATAGCAATCAGCCCCAGCATTTT. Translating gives CASSLAYSNQPQHF.

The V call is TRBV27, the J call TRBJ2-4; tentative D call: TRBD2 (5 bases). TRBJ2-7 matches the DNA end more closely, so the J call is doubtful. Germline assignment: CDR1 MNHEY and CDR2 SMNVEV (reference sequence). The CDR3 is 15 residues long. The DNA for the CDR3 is TGTGCCAGCAGATCCCTCGCGCGGGTCATCTACGAGCAGTACTTC. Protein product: CASRSLARVIYEQYF.

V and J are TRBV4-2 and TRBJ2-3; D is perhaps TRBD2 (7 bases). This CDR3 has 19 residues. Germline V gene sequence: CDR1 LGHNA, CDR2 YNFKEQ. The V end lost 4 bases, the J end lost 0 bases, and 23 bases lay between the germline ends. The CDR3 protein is CASSRGGGLADTSTDTQYF. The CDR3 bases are TGTGCCAGCAGCCGGGGTGGGGGGCTAGCGGATACTAGCACAGATACGCAGTATTTT.